This paragraph reports one T cell receptor (beta chain). Its antigen remains unidentified. The sample contains more than one DNA sequence encoding this CDR3. The source of the sample is a study of cytomegalovirus exposure and HLA in healthy donors. Study findings and constraints: Earlier analysis yielded a pattern in which most TCR beta V segments were productive about 90% or about 30% of the time. DRB1 showed the most TCR associations and HLA-C the fewest in a later analysis, as rates varied by HLA locus. Per a later analysis, 15,000 to 20,000 TCR beta sequences showed association with HLA alleles at 0.05 false discovery rate.

CDR1 GTSNPN and CDR2 SVGIG come from the germline V gene (reference sequence). Trimming cost V 6 bases and J 4 bases; bases outside gene matches: 4. CDR3 length: 13 residues. With 60 Vbeta and 13 Jbeta primers, the PCR was carried out. Data came from immunoSEQ multiplex PCR; TCRdb stores just in-frame clones and leaves some out. The data show about 85,000 clones, 60% to 80% seen once. The chain links TRBV30 to TRBJ2-3, with TRBD2 matching over 10 bases. The clonotype was recovered from a woman between 45 and 60 years old in good health and CMV-seropositive. The sequencing sample was made of PBMCs. CDR3 sequence: CACPAGGPDTQYF. CDR3 coding DNA: TGTGCCTGTCCAGCGGGAGGGCCAGATACGCAGTATTTT.